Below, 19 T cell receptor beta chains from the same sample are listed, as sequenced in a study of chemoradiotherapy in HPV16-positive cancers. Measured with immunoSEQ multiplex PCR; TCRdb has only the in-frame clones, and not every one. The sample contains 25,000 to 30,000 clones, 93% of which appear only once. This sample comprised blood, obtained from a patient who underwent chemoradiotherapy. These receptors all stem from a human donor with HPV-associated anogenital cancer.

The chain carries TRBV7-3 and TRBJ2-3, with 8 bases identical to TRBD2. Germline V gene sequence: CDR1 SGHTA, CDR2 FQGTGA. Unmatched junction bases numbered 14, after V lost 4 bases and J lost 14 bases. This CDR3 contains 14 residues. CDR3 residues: CASSSRGGERMGYF. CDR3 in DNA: TGTGCCAGCAGCTCCCGGGGGGGGGAGCGAATGGGGTATTTT.

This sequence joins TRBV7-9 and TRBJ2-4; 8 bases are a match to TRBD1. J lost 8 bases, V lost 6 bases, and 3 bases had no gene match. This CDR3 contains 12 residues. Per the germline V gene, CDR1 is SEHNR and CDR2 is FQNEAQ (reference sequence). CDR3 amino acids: CASSTQGDIQYF. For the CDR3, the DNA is TGTGCCAGCAGTACACAGGGGGACATTCAGTACTTC.

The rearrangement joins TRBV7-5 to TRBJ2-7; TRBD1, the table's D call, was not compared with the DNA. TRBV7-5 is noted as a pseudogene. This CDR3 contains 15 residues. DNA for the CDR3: TGTGCCAGAAGCTGGATGGGACAGGGATCCTACGAGCAGTACTTC. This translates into CARSWMGQGSYEQYF.

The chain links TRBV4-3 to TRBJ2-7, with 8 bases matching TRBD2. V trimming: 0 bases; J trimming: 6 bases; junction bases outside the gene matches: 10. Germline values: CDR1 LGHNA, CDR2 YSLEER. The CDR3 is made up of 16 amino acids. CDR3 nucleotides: TGCGCCAGCAGCCAAGATCCCGGTAGCGGGATCTCCGAGCAGTACTTC. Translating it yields CASSQDPGSGISEQYF.

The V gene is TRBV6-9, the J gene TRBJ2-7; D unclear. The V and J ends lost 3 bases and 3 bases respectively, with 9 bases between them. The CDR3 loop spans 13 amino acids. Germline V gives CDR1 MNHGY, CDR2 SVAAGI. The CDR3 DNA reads TGTGCCAGCAGTTACGGAGACCTCTACGAGCAGTACTTC. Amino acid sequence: CASSYGDLYEQYF.

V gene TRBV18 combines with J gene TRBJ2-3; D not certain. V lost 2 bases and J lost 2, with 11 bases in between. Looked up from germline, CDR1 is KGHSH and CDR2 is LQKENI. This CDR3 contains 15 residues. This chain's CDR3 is CASSPGVLNTDTQYF. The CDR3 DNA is TGTGCCAGCTCACCAGGGGTGCTAAACACAGATACGCAGTATTTT.

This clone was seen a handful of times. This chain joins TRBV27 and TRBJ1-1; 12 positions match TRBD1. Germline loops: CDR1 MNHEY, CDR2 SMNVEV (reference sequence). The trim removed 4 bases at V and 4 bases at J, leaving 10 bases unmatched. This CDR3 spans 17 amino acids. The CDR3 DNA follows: TGTGCCAGCAGTTACCTCGGGACAGGGGGCTCGCGCACTGAAGCTTTCTTT. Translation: CASSYLGTGGSRTEAFF.

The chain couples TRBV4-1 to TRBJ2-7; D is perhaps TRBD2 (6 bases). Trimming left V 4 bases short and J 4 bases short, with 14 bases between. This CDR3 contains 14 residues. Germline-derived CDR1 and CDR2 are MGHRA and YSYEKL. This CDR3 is CASSPPEGTYEQYF. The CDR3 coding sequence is TGCGCCAGCAGCCCCCCAGAGGGGACTTACGAGCAGTACTTC.

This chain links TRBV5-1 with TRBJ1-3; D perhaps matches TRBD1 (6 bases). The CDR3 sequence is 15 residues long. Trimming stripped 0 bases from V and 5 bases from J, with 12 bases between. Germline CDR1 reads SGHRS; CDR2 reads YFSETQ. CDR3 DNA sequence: TGCGCCAGCAGCTTGGAGGGACAACTCCGAAACACCATATATTTT. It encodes CASSLEGQLRNTIYF. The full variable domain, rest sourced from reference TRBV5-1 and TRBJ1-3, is KAGVTQTPRYLIKTRGQQVTLSCSPISGHRSVSWYQQTPGQGLQFLFEYFSETQRNKGNFPGRFSGRQFSNSRSEMNVSTLELGDSALYLCASSLEGQLRNTIYFGEGSWLTVV.

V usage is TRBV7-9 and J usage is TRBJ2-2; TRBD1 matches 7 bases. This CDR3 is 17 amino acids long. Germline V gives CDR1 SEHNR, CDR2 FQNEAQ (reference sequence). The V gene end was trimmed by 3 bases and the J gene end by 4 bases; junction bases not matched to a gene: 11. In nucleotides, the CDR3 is TGTGCCAGCAGCTTGGGGACAGTATTACTTTTCACCGGGGAGCTGTTTTTT. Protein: CASSLGTVLLFTGELFF.

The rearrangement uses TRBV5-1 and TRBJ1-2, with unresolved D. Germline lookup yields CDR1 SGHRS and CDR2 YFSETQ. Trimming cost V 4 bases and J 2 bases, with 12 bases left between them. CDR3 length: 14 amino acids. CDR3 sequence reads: CASSRTQGNYGYTF. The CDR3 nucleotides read TGCGCCAGCAGCCGGACCCAAGGGAACTATGGCTACACCTTC. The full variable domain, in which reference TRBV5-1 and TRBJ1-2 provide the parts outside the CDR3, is KAGVTQTPRYLIKTRGQQVTLSCSPISGHRSVSWYQQTPGQGLQFLFEYFSETQRNKGNFPGRFSGRQFSNSRSEMNVSTLELGDSALYLCASSRTQGNYGYTFGSGTRLTVV.

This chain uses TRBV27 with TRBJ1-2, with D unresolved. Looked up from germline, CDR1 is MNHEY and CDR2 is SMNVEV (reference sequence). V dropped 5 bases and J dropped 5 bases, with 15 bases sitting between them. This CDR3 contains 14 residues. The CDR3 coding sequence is TGTGCCAGCAGTCCTAACCCAGCTTGGTATGGCTACACCTTC. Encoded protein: CASSPNPAWYGYTF.

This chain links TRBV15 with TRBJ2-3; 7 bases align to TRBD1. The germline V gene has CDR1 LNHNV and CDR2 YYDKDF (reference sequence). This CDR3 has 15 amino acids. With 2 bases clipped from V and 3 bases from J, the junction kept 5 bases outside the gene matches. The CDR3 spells CATSRWGQLTDTQYF. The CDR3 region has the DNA TGTGCCACCAGCAGATGGGGACAGTTAACAGATACGCAGTATTTT.

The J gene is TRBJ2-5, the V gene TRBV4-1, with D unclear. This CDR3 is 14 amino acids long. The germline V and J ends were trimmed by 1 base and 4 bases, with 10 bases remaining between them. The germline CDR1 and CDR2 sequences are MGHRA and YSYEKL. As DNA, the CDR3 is TGCGCCAGCAGCCAAGGACCATCACGAGAGACCCAGTACTTC. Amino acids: CASSQGPSRETQYF.

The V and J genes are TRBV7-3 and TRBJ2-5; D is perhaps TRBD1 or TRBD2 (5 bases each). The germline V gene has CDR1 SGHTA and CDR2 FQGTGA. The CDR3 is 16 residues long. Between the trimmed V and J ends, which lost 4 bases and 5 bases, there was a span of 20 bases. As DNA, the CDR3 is TGTGCCAGCAGCTCCCGATCCGGGACCCTGGAGGAGACCCAGTACTTC. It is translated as CASSSRSGTLEETQYF. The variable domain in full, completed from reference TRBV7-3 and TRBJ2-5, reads GAGVSQTPSNKVTEKGKYVELRCDPISGHTALYWYRQSLGQGPEFLIYFQGTGAADDSGLPNDRFFAVRPEGSVSTLKIQRTERGDSAVYLCASSSRSGTLEETQYFGPGTRLLVL.

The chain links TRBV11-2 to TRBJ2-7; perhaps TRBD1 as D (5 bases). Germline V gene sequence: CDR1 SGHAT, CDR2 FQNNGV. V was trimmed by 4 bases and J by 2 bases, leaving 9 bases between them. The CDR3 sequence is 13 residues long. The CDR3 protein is CASSYGQTYEQYF. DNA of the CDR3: TGTGCCAGCAGCTATGGACAAACCTACGAGCAGTACTTC.

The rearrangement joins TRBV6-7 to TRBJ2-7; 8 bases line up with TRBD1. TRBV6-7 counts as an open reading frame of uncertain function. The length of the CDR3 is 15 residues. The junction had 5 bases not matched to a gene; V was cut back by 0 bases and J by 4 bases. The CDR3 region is CASSYSSDRDYEQYF. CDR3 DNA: TGTGCCAGCAGTTACTCTTCGGACAGGGATTACGAGCAGTACTTC.

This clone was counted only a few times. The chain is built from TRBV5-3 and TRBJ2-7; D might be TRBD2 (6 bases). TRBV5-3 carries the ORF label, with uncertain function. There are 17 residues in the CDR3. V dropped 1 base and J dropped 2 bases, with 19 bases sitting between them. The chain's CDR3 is CARSLIGAGYITYEQYF. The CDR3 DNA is TGTGCCAGAAGCTTGATCGGCGCGGGGTACATAACCTACGAGCAGTACTTC.

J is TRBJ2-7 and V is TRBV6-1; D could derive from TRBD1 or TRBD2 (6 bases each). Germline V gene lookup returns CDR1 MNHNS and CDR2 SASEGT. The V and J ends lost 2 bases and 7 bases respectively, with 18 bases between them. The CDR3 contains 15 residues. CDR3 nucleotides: TGTGCCAGCAGTGAACGGGTCCGGGGGCTCGGGGAGCAGTACTTC. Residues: CASSERVRGLGEQYF.